A single sample is the source of the 30 T cell receptor beta chains below, sequenced in a study of T cell responses to AZD1222 COVID-19 vaccine. TCRdb's table, derived via immunoSEQ multiplex PCR, lists solely in-frame clones and lacks some. Found here are 170,000 or so clones, about 92% of them singletons; the top ten hold around 0.9%. The sequencing used peripheral blood, collected on day 0 of AZD1222 vaccination. Receptors originate from an adult in good health.

V usage is TRBV15 and J usage is TRBJ2-7; D remains ambiguous. This CDR3 has 13 residues. Germline V gene data show CDR1 as LNHNV and CDR2 as YYDKDF (reference sequence). The V end lost 1 base, the J end lost 0 bases, and 4 bases lay between the germline ends. In DNA form, the CDR3 reads TGTGCCACCAGCAGAGCCAACTCCTACGAGCAGTACTTC. This codes for CATSRANSYEQYF.

The J gene is TRBJ2-3, the V gene TRBV27; tentatively, D is TRBD2 (5 bases). Germline CDR1 MNHEY, CDR2 SMNVEV (reference sequence). The germline V and J ends were trimmed by 6 bases and 1 base, with 11 bases remaining between them. CDR3 length: 14 amino acids. For the CDR3, the DNA is TGTGCCAGCAGCCCCTGGGGAGGCACAGATACGCAGTATTTT. Protein sequence: CASSPWGGTDTQYF.

The V call is TRBV4-1, the J call TRBJ1-5, with 7 nucleotides matching TRBD1. J gave up 3 bases and V 4 bases, and 3 bases lay outside the gene matches. Germline CDR1 MGHRA, CDR2 YSYEKL. CDR3 length: 14 amino acids. CDR3 protein: CASSRDSLNQPQHF. CDR3 DNA: TGCGCCAGCAGCCGGGACAGTCTCAATCAGCCCCAGCATTTT.

V is TRBV19 and J is TRBJ1-5; TRBD1 is a possible D gene (5 bases). The V end was cut by 5 bases, the J end by 2 bases, with 10 bases between. Per the germline V gene, CDR1 is LNHDA and CDR2 is SQIVND (reference sequence). The CDR3 is 14 residues long. CDR3 loop: CASSQGTGNQPQHF. The CDR3, as DNA: TGTGCCAGTAGTCAGGGAACTGGCAATCAGCCCCAGCATTTT. The full variable domain, its missing parts supplied by reference TRBV19 and TRBJ1-5, is DGGITQSPKYLFRKEGQNVTLSCEQNLNHDAMYWYRQDPGQGLRLIYYSQIVNDFQKGDIAEGYSVSREKKESFPLTVTSAQKNPTAFYLCASSQGTGNQPQHFGDGTRLSIL.

J is TRBJ1-1 and V is TRBV2; D is perhaps TRBD1 (5 bases). Per the germline V gene, CDR1 is SNHLY and CDR2 is FYNNEI. This CDR3 has 19 residues. Trimming took 2 bases from V and 0 from J, leaving 22 bases between them. The CDR3 coding sequence is TGTGCCAGCAGTGAATCGGGGGTAAGGGCAGGGCAATTGAACACTGAAGCTTTCTTT. This translates into CASSESGVRAGQLNTEAFF.

This clone was seen a single time. The chain joins TRBV7-9 to TRBJ1-2; D unclear. Germline values: CDR1 SEHNR, CDR2 FQNEAQ (reference sequence). V lost 5 bases and J 5 bases, leaving 15 bases between the germline ends. This CDR3 contains 14 residues. The CDR3 nucleotides read TGTGCCAGCAGCCCCCCCGGGTCCTCGTATGGCTACACCTTC. It specifies CASSPPGSSYGYTF.

J is TRBJ1-2 and V is TRBV14; the D is unclear. Germline CDR1 reads SGHDN; CDR2 reads FVKESK. The ends were cut back, 1 base at V and 4 bases at J, with 4 bases in the middle. This CDR3 contains 12 residues. Written as DNA, the CDR3 is TGTGCCAGCAGCCAAGTTCCCTATGGCTACACCTTC. Residues: CASSQVPYGYTF.

The V and J genes are TRBV30 and TRBJ1-6; 11 bases are a match to TRBD1. The V gene end was trimmed by 3 bases and the J gene end by 12 bases; junction bases not matched to a gene: 1. The germline CDR1 and CDR2 sequences are GTSNPN and SVGIG (reference sequence). The CDR3 has 12 amino acids. CDR3 amino acids: CAWRGTGGPLHF. CDR3 in DNA: TGTGCCTGGAGAGGGACAGGGGGACCCCTCCACTTT.

This clone was seen once. The gene calls are TRBV10-3 and TRBJ2-1; D gene unclear. CDR1 ENHRY and CDR2 SYGVKD come from the germline V gene. Trimming pared 6 bases from V and 0 bases from J, leaving 15 bases between. The CDR3 totals 16 residues. The CDR3 sequence: CAIRPAPLSSYNEQFF. Here the CDR3 DNA reads TGTGCCATCAGGCCTGCCCCCCTGAGCTCCTACAATGAGCAGTTCTTC.

The chain is built from TRBV6-1 and TRBJ2-7; the match to TRBD1 covers 9 bases. The length of the CDR3 is 16 residues. Per germline, CDR1 MNHNS and CDR2 SASEGT. V dropped 3 bases and J dropped 9; count of bases not matched to a gene: 15. For the CDR3, the DNA is TGTGCCAGCAGTGAGTGGAGTGGGACAGGGTCTACATGGCAGTACTTC. This codes for CASSEWSGTGSTWQYF.

This sequence joins TRBV11-2 and TRBJ2-6, with TRBD2 matching over 9 bases. The CDR3 sequence is 19 residues long. Germline V gene data show CDR1 as SGHAT and CDR2 as FQNNGV. V was clipped by 5 bases and J by 0 bases; unmatched bases: 11. The CDR3 sequence is CASSLRGRAGGSGANVLTF. Written as DNA, the CDR3 is TGTGCCAGCAGCCTAAGGGGTCGAGCGGGGGGCTCTGGGGCCAACGTCCTGACTTTC.

The V call is TRBV30, the J call TRBJ2-1, with D unclear. With 2 bases removed from V and 4 bases from J, the gap between germline ends came to 12 bases. This CDR3 region has 14 residues. Germline CDR1 and CDR2: GTSNPN and SVGIG (reference sequence). CDR3 in amino acids: CAWSFNQIYNEQFF. DNA for the CDR3: TGTGCCTGGAGTTTCAACCAGATTTACAATGAGCAGTTCTTC.

This clone was seen a single time. The rearrangement joins TRBV5-1 to TRBJ2-3; 9 bases agree with TRBD2. Trimming removed 4 bases from V and 0 bases from J; junction bases left unmatched: 12. The CDR3 has 18 residues. CDR1 is SGHRS, CDR2 YFSETQ, per germline. The CDR3 DNA is TGCGCCAGCAGCAAGGACGACTTAGCGGGAGAGAGCACAGATACGCAGTATTTT. Amino acid sequence: CASSKDDLAGESTDTQYF.

The chain has TRBV10-2 and TRBJ2-7, with D hard to call. Between the trimmed V and J ends, which lost 0 bases and 0 bases, there was a span of 6 bases. CDR1 and CDR2 (germline): WSHSY, SAAADI. The CDR3 spans 14 residues. CDR3 protein: CASSESAGSYEQYF. The CDR3, as DNA: TGCGCCAGCAGTGAGTCCGCAGGCTCCTACGAGCAGTACTTC.

V is TRBV19 and J is TRBJ2-5; D is undetermined. Trimming left V 4 bases short and J 4 bases short, with 13 bases between. Germline loops: CDR1 LNHDA, CDR2 SQIVND (reference sequence). This CDR3 is built from 14 residues. The CDR3 sequence: CASSKTGKGETQYF. The CDR3, as DNA: TGTGCCAGTAGTAAGACGGGTAAGGGAGAGACCCAGTACTTC.

This clone showed up just a few times. V is TRBV4-1 and J is TRBJ1-1, with 11 bases matching TRBD1. Germline CDR1 and CDR2: MGHRA and YSYEKL. The V gene end was trimmed by 4 bases and the J gene end by 4 bases; junction bases not matched to a gene: 11. This CDR3 is 17 amino acids long. The CDR3 nucleotides are TGCGCCAGCAGCCGGGAGCCGGGGACAGGGGGGACCACTGAAGCTTTCTTT. The encoded protein is CASSREPGTGGTTEAFF.

The chain couples TRBV5-1 to TRBJ1-3; 7 bases agree with TRBD1. CDR1 SGHRS and CDR2 YFSETQ come from the germline V gene. The CDR3 is 17 amino acids. With V trimmed by 0 bases and J by 0 bases, 6 bases remained unmatched. CDR3 protein: CASSLGPGGISGNTIYF. Written as DNA, the CDR3 is TGCGCCAGCAGCTTGGGTCCAGGGGGGATCTCTGGAAACACCATATATTTT.

This clone was recorded only once. The rearrangement uses TRBV19 and TRBJ1-4, with a tentative D call TRBD1 (6 bases). The V end lost 10 bases, the J end lost 3 bases, and 15 bases lay between the germline ends. CDR3 size: 14 residues. CDR1 is LNHDA and CDR2 is SQIVND in the germline V gene (reference sequence). CDR3 sequence (DNA): TGTGCCACAAAGAACAGGGATGCTAATGAAAAACTGTTTTTT. It is translated as CATKNRDANEKLFF.

The V and J genes are TRBV21-1 and TRBJ2-5; TRBD1 is taken as the D call from the table, unchecked against the DNA. TRBV21-1 is classified as a pseudogene. The CDR3 consists of 14 residues. CDR3 loop: CASSSSGGRETQYF. The CDR3 bases are TGTGCCAGCAGCAGTTCAGGGGGGCGGGAGACCCAGTACTTC.

The rearrangement joins TRBV28 to TRBJ2-6, with TRBD2 matching over 9 bases. V dropped 4 bases and J dropped 3; count of bases not matched to a gene: 7. Looked up from germline, CDR1 is MDHEN and CDR2 is SYDVKM. CDR3 length: 17 residues. The CDR3 DNA reads as TGTGCCAGCAGTTCATTAGCGGGGGCCAGTGGGGCCAACGTCCTGACTTTC. This codes for CASSSLAGASGANVLTF.

The J gene is TRBJ2-3, the V gene TRBV5-4, with 12 bases that match TRBD2. With V trimmed by 4 bases and J by 4 bases, 4 bases remained unmatched. The CDR3 covers 15 residues. Germline V gene lookup returns CDR1 SGHNT and CDR2 YYREEE (reference sequence). CDR3 sequence reads: CASSLRTSGADTQYF. The CDR3 bases are TGTGCCAGCAGCCTCCGGACTAGCGGGGCAGATACGCAGTATTTT.

This clone was recorded only once. This chain joins TRBV6-2 or TRBV6-3 and TRBJ1-1; the D is unclear. V lost 4 bases to trimming and J lost 1 base, with 7 bases between them. CDR1 MNHEY and CDR2 SVGEGT come from the germline V gene. This CDR3 contains 13 residues. Here the CDR3 reads CASSFVRNTEAFF. As DNA, the CDR3 is TGTGCCAGCAGTTTCGTGCGGAACACTGAAGCTTTCTTT.

The genes are TRBV5-8 and TRBJ1-5, with unresolved D. Germline lookup yields CDR1 SGHTS and CDR2 YDEGEE. Trimming removed 4 bases from V and 11 bases from J, with 10 bases in between. This CDR3 comprises 11 residues. The CDR3 sequence is CASSQNEAQHF. DNA for the CDR3: TGTGCCAGCAGCCAGAACGAAGCCCAGCATTTT.

The rearrangement joins TRBV7-2 to TRBJ1-6; no clear D gene. V was shortened by 1 base and J by 7 bases, with 11 bases between the two germline ends. Germline lookup yields CDR1 SGHTA and CDR2 FQGNSA. The CDR3 loop spans 15 amino acids. In DNA form, the CDR3 reads TGTGCCAGCAGCTTAGTTCTAGGAGAGAATTCACCCCTCCACTTT. Amino acid sequence: CASSLVLGENSPLHF.

In the case of this clone: This sample includes further DNA sequences coding for the same CDR3. The rearrangement joins TRBV14 to TRBJ1-6, with 8 bases identical to TRBD1. From germline, CDR1 is SGHDN and CDR2 FVKESK. V lost 5 bases, J lost 6 bases, and 3 bases stayed unmatched. The CDR3 consists of 14 residues. CDR3 coding DNA: TGTGCCAGCAGCAGAGACAGGGGTAATTCACCCCTCCACTTT. It translates to CASSRDRGNSPLHF. Using reference TRBV14 and TRBJ1-6 for the parts outside the CDR3, the full variable domain is EAGVTQFPSHSVIEKGQTVTLRCDPISGHDNLYWYRRVMGKEIKFLLHFVKESKQDESGMPNNRFLAERTGGTYSTLKVQPAELEDSGVYFCASSRDRGNSPLHFGNGTRLTVT.

The chain employs TRBV18 and TRBJ1-4, with a weak D call TRBD1 (5 bases). V lost 1 base and J 1 base, leaving 7 bases between the germline ends. Germline CDR1 reads KGHSH; CDR2 reads LQKENI. The CDR3 covers 15 residues. CDR3 amino acids: CASSPRRGTNEKLFF. Written as DNA, the CDR3 is TGTGCCAGCTCACCACGGAGGGGAACTAATGAAAAACTGTTTTTT.

This clone was seen a handful of times. The rearrangement uses TRBV6-2 or TRBV6-3 and TRBJ1-4; D call uncertain. The ends were cut back, 0 bases at V and 5 bases at J, with 16 bases in the middle. CDR1 MNHEY and CDR2 SVGEGT come from the germline V gene. The CDR3 totals 17 residues. CDR3 DNA: TGTGCCAGCAGTTACTCGGTCAGGACGACGAAGAATGAAAAACTGTTTTTT. Encoded protein: CASSYSVRTTKNEKLFF.

Only a few counts were recorded for this clone. The chain has TRBV5-1 and TRBJ1-2; a weak D match, TRBD1 (6 bases). CDR3 length equals 14 residues. With 2 bases removed from V and 6 bases from J, the gap between germline ends came to 14 bases. Germline V gives CDR1 SGHRS, CDR2 YFSETQ. The CDR3 coding sequence is TGCGCCAGCAGCTTAGACAGGCCAAGGAATGGCTACACCTTC. This encodes CASSLDRPRNGYTF.

This chain uses TRBV6-5 with TRBJ2-7; the match to TRBD2 covers 8 bases. CDR3 size: 14 residues. CDR1 is MNHEY and CDR2 is SVGAGI in the germline V gene. Trimming cost V 2 bases and J 7 bases; bases outside gene matches: 7. Here the CDR3 reads CASSYPGGAGEQYF. CDR3 coding DNA: TGTGCCAGCAGTTACCCCGGGGGGGCGGGGGAGCAGTACTTC.

The chain links TRBV7-2 to TRBJ1-2; 11 bases align to TRBD1. The germline V gene encodes CDR1 SGHTA and CDR2 FQGNSA. With V trimmed by 1 base and J by 4 bases, 5 bases remained unmatched. This CDR3 has 16 residues. CDR3 residues: CASSLGGQGARYGYTF. In nucleotides, the CDR3 is TGTGCCAGCAGCTTAGGTGGACAGGGGGCGCGCTATGGCTACACCTTC.